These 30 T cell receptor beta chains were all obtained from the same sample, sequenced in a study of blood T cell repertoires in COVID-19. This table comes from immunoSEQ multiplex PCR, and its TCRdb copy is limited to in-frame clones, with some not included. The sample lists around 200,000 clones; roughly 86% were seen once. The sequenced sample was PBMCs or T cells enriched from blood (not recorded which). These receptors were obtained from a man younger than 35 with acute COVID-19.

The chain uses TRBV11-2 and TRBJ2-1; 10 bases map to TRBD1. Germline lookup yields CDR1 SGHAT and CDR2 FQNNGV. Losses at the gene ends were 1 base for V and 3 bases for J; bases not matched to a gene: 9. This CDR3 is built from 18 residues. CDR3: CASSLAGQGDLLYNEQFF. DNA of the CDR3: TGTGCCAGCAGCTTAGCCGGACAGGGGGACTTACTCTACAATGAGCAGTTCTTC.

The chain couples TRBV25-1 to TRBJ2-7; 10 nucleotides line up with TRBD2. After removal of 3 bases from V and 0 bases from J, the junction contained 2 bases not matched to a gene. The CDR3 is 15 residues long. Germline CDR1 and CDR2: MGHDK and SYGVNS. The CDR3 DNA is TGTGCCAGCAGTGAGACTAGCGGGCCCTCCTACGAGCAGTACTTC. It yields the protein CASSETSGPSYEQYF.

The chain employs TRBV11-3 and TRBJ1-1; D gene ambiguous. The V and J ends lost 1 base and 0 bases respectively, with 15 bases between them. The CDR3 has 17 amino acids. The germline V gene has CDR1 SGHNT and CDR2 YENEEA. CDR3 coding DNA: TGTGCCAGCAGCTTAGCAGGCAGGTTCCGCATGAACACTGAAGCTTTCTTT. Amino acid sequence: CASSLAGRFRMNTEAFF.

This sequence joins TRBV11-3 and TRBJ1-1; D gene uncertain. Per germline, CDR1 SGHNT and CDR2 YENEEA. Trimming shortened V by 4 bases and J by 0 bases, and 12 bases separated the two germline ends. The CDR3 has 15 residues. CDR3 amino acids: CASSSTSGVNTEAFF. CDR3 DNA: TGTGCCAGCAGCTCAACGAGTGGAGTGAACACTGAAGCTTTCTTT.

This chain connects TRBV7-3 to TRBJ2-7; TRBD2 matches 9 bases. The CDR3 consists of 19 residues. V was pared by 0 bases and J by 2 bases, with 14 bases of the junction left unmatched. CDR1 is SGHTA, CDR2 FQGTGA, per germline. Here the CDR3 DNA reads TGTGCCAGCAGCTTAACTTTCTGGACTAGCGAACCGGGGACCTACGAGCAGTACTTC. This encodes CASSLTFWTSEPGTYEQYF.

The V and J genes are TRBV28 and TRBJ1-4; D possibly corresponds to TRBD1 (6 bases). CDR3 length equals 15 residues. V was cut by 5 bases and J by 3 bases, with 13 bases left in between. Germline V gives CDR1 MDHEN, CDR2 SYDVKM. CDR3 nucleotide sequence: TGTGCCAGCAGTCCCCCAGGGGATGCTAATGAAAAACTGTTTTTT. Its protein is CASSPPGDANEKLFF.

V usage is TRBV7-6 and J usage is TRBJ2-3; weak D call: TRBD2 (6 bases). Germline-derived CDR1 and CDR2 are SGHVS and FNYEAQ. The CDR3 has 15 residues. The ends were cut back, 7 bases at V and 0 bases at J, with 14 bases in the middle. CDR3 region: CASTSGLPSTDTQYF. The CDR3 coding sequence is TGTGCCAGCACCTCGGGACTTCCCAGCACAGATACGCAGTATTTT.

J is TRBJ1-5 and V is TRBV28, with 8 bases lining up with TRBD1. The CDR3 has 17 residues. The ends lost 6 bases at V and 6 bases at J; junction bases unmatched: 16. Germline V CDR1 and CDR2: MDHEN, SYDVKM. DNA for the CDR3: TGTGCCAGCAGCCCTCGTCGTGTCAGGGGGCAGGTTCAGCCCCAGCATTTT. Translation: CASSPRRVRGQVQPQHF.

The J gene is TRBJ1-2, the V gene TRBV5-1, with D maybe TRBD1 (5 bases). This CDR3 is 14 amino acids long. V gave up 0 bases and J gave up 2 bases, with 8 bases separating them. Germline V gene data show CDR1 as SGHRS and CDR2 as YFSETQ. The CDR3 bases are TGCGCCAGCAGCTTGGCCGGGGGGAACTATGGCTACACCTTC. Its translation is CASSLAGGNYGYTF.

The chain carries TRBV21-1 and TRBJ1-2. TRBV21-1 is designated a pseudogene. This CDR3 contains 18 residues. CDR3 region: CASSLRDSDFESVYGYTF. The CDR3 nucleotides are TGTGCCAGCAGCCTTCGGGACTCCGATTTTGAGTCAGTCTATGGCTACACCTTC.

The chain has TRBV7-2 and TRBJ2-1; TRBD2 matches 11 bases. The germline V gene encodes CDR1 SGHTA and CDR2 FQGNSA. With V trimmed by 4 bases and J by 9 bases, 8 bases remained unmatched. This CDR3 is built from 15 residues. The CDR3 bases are TGTGCCAGCAGCTCCGGGGGACTAGCGGTTGGTGAGCAGTTCTTC. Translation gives CASSSGGLAVGEQFF.

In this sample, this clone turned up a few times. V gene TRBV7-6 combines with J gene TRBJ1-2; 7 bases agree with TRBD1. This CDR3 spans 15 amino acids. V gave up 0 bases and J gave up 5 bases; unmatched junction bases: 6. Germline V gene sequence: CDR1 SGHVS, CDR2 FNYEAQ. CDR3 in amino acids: CASSLAGGGIYGYTF. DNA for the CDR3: TGTGCCAGCAGCTTAGCAGGAGGGGGCATTTATGGCTACACCTTC.

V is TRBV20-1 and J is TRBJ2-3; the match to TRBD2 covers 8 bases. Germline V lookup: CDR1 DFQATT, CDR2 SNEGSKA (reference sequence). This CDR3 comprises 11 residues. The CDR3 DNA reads TGCGGGGCGGGAGGTGAAGATACGCAGTATTTT. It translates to CGAGGEDTQYF.

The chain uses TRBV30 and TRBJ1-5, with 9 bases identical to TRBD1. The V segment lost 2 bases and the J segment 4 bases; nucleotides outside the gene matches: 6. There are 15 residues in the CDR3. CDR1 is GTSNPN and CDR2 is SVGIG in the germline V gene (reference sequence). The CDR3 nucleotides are TGTGCCTGGAGTCAGGACAGGGGAGGGAATCAGCCCCAGCATTTT. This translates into CAWSQDRGGNQPQHF. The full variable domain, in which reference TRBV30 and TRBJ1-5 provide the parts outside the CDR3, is SQTIHQWPATLVQPVGSPLSLECTVEGTSNPNLYWYRQAAGRGLQLLFYSVGIGQISSEVPQNLSASRPQDRQFILSSKKLLLSDSGFYLCAWSQDRGGNQPQHFGDGTRLSIL.

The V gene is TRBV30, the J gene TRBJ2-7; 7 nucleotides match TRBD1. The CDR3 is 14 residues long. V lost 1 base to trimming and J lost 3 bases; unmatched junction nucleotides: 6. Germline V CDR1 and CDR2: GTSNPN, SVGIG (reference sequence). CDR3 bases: TGTGCCTGGAGTGGAGGACAGGATTACTACGAGCAGTACTTC. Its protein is CAWSGGQDYYEQYF.

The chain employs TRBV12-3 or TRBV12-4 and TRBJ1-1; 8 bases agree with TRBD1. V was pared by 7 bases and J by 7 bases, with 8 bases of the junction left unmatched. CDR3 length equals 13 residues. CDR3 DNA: TGTGCCAGCACCGCCCCAGGGGGCGATGAAGCTTTCTTT. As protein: CASTAPGGDEAFF.

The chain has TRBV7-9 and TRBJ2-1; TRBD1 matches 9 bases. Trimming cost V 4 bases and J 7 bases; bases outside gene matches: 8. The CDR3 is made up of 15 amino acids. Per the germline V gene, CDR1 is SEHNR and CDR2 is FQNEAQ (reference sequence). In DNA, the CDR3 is TGTGCCAGCAGCTACAGGGGGCAAATGAATAATGAGCAGTTCTTC. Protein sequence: CASSYRGQMNNEQFF.

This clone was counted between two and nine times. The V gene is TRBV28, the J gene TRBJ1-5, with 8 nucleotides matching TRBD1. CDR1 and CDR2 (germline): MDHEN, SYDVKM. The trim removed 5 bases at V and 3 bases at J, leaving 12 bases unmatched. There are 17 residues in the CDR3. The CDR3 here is CASSPPDREIDNQPQHF. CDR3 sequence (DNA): TGTGCCAGCAGTCCCCCGGACAGGGAAATCGACAATCAGCCCCAGCATTTT.

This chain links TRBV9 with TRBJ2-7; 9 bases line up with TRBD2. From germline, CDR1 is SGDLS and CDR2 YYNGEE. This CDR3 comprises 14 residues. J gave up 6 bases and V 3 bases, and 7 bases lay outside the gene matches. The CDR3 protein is CASSELAGRGEQYF. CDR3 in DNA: TGTGCCAGCAGCGAACTAGCGGGCAGGGGCGAGCAGTACTTC.

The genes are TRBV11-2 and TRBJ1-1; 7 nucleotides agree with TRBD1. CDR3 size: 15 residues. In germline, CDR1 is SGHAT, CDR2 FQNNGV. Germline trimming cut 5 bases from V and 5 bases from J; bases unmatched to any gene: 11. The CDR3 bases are TGTGCCAGCAGCCCCCGACAGGGTAGTGGAACTGAAGCTTTCTTT. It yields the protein CASSPRQGSGTEAFF.

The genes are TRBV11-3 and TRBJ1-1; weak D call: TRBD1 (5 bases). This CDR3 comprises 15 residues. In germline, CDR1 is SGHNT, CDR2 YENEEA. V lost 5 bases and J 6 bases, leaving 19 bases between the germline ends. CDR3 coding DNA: TGTGCCAGCAGCGTTGGGGGGGGTGTATCGGCTGAAGCTTTCTTT. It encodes CASSVGGGVSAEAFF.

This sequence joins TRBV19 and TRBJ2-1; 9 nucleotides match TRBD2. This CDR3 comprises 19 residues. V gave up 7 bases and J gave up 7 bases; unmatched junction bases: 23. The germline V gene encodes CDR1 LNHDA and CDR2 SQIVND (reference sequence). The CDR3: CASTRLGREGLGGRNEQFF. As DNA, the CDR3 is TGTGCCAGTACCCGACTTGGGCGGGAGGGCCTAGGCGGAAGGAATGAGCAGTTCTTC. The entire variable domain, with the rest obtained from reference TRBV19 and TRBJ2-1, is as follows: DGGITQSPKYLFRKEGQNVTLSCEQNLNHDAMYWYRQDPGQGLRLIYYSQIVNDFQKGDIAEGYSVSREKKESFPLTVTSAQKNPTAFYLCASTRLGREGLGGRNEQFFGPGTRLTVL.

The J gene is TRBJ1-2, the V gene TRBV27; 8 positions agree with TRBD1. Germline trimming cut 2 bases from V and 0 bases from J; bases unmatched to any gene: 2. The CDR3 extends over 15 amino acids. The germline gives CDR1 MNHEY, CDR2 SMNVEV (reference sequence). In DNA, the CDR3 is TGTGCCAGCAGTTTAGGGACAGGAGCTAACTATGGCTACACCTTC. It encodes CASSLGTGANYGYTF.

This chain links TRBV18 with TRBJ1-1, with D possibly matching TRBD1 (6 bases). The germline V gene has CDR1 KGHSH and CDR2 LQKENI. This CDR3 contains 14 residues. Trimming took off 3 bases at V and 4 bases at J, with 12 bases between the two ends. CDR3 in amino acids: CASSPNRVGTEAFF. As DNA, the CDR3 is TGTGCCAGCTCACCGAACAGGGTCGGCACTGAAGCTTTCTTT.

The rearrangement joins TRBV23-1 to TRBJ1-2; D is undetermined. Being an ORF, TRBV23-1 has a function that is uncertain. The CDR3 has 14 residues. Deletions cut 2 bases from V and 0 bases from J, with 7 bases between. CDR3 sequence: CASSQTVTNYGYTF. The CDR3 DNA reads TGCGCCAGCAGTCAAACAGTGACTAACTATGGCTACACCTTC.

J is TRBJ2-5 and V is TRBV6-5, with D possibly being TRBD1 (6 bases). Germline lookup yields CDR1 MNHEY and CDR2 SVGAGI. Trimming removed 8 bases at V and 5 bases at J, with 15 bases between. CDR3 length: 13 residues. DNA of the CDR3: TGTGCCAGCCGGAGGCGAGACAGGGAGACCCAGTACTTC. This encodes CASRRRDRETQYF.

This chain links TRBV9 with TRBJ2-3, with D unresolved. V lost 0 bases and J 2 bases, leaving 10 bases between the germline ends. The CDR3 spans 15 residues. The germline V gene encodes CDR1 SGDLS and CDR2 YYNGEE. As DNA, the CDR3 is TGTGCCAGCAGCGTAGGTGGCGGCATCACAGATACGCAGTATTTT. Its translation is CASSVGGGITDTQYF.

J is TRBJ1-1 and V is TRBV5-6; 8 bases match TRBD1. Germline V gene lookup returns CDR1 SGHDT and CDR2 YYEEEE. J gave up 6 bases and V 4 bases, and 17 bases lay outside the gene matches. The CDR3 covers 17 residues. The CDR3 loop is CASSRVKPGGERAEAFF. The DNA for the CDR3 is TGTGCCAGCAGCCGGGTTAAGCCAGGGGGCGAACGTGCTGAAGCTTTCTTT.

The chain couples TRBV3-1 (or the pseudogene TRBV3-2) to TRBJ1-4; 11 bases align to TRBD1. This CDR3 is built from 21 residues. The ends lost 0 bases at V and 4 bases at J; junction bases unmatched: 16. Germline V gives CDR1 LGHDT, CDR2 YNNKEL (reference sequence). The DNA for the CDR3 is TGTGCCAGCAGCCAAGAATACGGACAGGGGGCGCGGCAATTGGGTAATGAAAAACTGTTTTTT. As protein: CASSQEYGQGARQLGNEKLFF.

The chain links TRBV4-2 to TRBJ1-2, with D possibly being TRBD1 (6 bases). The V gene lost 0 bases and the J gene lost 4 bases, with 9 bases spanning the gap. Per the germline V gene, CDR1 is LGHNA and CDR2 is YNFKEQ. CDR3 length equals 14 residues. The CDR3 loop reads CASSQDETGYGYTF. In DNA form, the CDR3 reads TGTGCCAGCAGCCAAGACGAGACAGGCTATGGCTACACCTTC.